This is a list of T cell receptor beta chains from one sample in a study of T cells in Graves' hyperthyroidism and ophthalmopathy. TCRdb itself ran the multiplex PCR reads through MiXCR, one entry per CDR3 protein. The table shows fewer than 500,000 distinct CDR3 sequences, with about 14% occurring only once. The sample consisted of blood. These receptors all stem from a man aged 25-45 years with Graves' hyperthyroidism that later progressed to Graves' ophthalmopathy. The CDR3 runs from the conserved cysteine through the conserved F or W. Each record gives: V gene, J gene, clone size, D gene, CDR3 DNA, CDR3 protein. A D gene is named only where the DNA matches it firmly. Size tells how often a clone was seen (once, few, many) or the class of an expanded clone, and some rows leave it out.

v_call: TRBV11-1; j_call: TRBJ2-7; clone_size: many; d_call: .; cdr3_nt: TGTGCCAGCAGCTTAGGTGGGACACACTACGAGCAGTACTTC; cdr3_aa: CASSLGGTHYEQYF
v_call: TRBV2; j_call: TRBJ1-5; clone_size: many; d_call: .; cdr3_nt: TGTGCCAGCAGTGATAGGGATCAGCCCCAGCATTTT; cdr3_aa: CASSDRDQPQHF
v_call: TRBV3-1; j_call: TRBJ1-2; clone_size: few; d_call: .; cdr3_nt: TGTGCCAGCAGGGCTAGGGTGGCAGAGGAACTAACTAACTATGGCTACACCTTC; cdr3_aa: CASRARVAEELTNYGYTF
v_call: TRBV5-1; j_call: TRBJ2-7; clone_size: many; d_call: .; cdr3_nt: TGCGCCAGCAGCCGCGATCCAGGGAACGAGCAGTACTTC; cdr3_aa: CASSRDPGNEQYF
v_call: TRBV28; j_call: TRBJ1-4; clone_size: many; d_call: .; cdr3_nt: TGTGCCAGCAGCGGGGAACCAACTAATGAAAAACTGTTTTTT; cdr3_aa: CASSGEPTNEKLFF
v_call: TRBV6-1; j_call: TRBJ1-6; clone_size: .; d_call: .; cdr3_nt: TGTGCCAGCAGTGAAATAATTGGGCCGACCTATAATTCACCCCTCCACTTT; cdr3_aa: CASSEIIGPTYNSPLHF
v_call: TRBV2; j_call: TRBJ2-7; clone_size: many; d_call: .; cdr3_nt: TGTGCCAGCAGGGTCAGGGGTCACGAGCAGTACTTC; cdr3_aa: CASRVRGHEQYF
v_call: TRBV25-1; j_call: TRBJ2-7; clone_size: .; d_call: .; cdr3_nt: TGTGCCAGCAAGTACGAGCAGTACTTC; cdr3_aa: CASKYEQYF
v_call: TRBV30; j_call: TRBJ1-2; clone_size: many; d_call: .; cdr3_nt: TGTGCCTGGAGTTGGATCGATGGCTACACCTTC; cdr3_aa: CAWSWIDGYTF
v_call: TRBV28; j_call: TRBJ1-1; clone_size: many; d_call: TRBD1; cdr3_nt: TGTGCCAGCAGTCCACCAGGGGGCTGGATGAACACTGAAGCTTTCTTT; cdr3_aa: CASSPPGGWMNTEAFF
v_call: TRBV30; j_call: TRBJ2-7; clone_size: many; d_call: .; cdr3_nt: TGTGCCTGGAGTCCTCGCTGGGAAGAGCAGTACTTC; cdr3_aa: CAWSPRWEEQYF
v_call: TRBV4-1; j_call: TRBJ2-7; clone_size: .; d_call: TRBD1; cdr3_nt: TGCGCCAGCAGCCAAGAACCAGACAGGGAAGGCTCCTACGAGCAGTACTTC; cdr3_aa: CASSQEPDREGSYEQYF
v_call: TRBV7-2; j_call: TRBJ2-3; clone_size: many; d_call: .; cdr3_nt: TGTGCCAGCAGCCCCCCCTGGGGCTCGTTCACAGATACGCAGTATTTT; cdr3_aa: CASSPPWGSFTDTQYF
v_call: TRBV2; j_call: TRBJ2-7; clone_size: .; d_call: TRBD2; cdr3_nt: TGTGCCAGCAGTGAAGGTTGGACTAGCGGGGGGTCCTACGAGCAGTACTTC; cdr3_aa: CASSEGWTSGGSYEQYF
v_call: TRBV4-1; j_call: TRBJ2-2; clone_size: .; d_call: TRBD2; cdr3_nt: TGCGCCAGCAGCCAGGGGGGGCTAGCGGGGTACACCGGGGAGCTGTTTTTT; cdr3_aa: CASSQGGLAGYTGELFF
v_call: TRBV5-1; j_call: TRBJ1-1; clone_size: many; d_call: .; cdr3_nt: TGCGCCAGCAGCTTTGTTGCCGGGGCGGGGTGGCGCACTGAAGCTTTCTTT; cdr3_aa: CASSFVAGAGWRTEAFF
v_call: TRBV28; j_call: TRBJ2-5; clone_size: many; d_call: TRBD1; cdr3_nt: TGTGCCAGCAGTTCCCGGACAGGGGGCGTGGGAGAGACCCAGTACTTC; cdr3_aa: CASSSRTGGVGETQYF
v_call: TRBV28; j_call: TRBJ1-6; clone_size: .; d_call: .; cdr3_nt: TGTGCCAGCAGTTCGGACGGTTTCAGTTCACCCCTCCACTTT; cdr3_aa: CASSSDGFSSPLHF
v_call: TRBV2; j_call: TRBJ2-7; clone_size: many; d_call: .; cdr3_nt: TGTGCCAGCACCAAGGACACGCTGACCTACGAGCAGTACTTC; cdr3_aa: CASTKDTLTYEQYF
v_call: TRBV18; j_call: TRBJ2-2; clone_size: .; d_call: .; cdr3_nt: TGTGCCAGCTCACCACCGACGGGGGCTACCGGGGAGCTGTTTTTT; cdr3_aa: CASSPPTGATGELFF
v_call: TRBV27; j_call: TRBJ1-2; clone_size: many; d_call: .; cdr3_nt: TGTGCCAGCAGTTTGAGAAGGGGAGTCTATGGCTACACCTTC; cdr3_aa: CASSLRRGVYGYTF
v_call: TRBV2; j_call: TRBJ1-5; clone_size: .; d_call: .; cdr3_nt: TGTGCCGGCGGGGGGCTCAATCAGCCCCAGCATTTT; cdr3_aa: CAGGGLNQPQHF
v_call: TRBV7-2; j_call: TRBJ2-1; clone_size: few; d_call: TRBD1; cdr3_nt: TGTGCCAGCAGCTTAGAACAGGGGGCTTCTCATTACAATGAGCAGTTCTTC; cdr3_aa: CASSLEQGASHYNEQFF
v_call: TRBV11-3; j_call: TRBJ1-5; clone_size: many; d_call: TRBD1; cdr3_nt: TGTGCCAGCAGCTTTTCCGGGACAGGCCAGCCCCAGCATTTT; cdr3_aa: CASSFSGTGQPQHF
v_call: TRBV12-3/TRBV12-4; j_call: TRBJ1-5; clone_size: many; d_call: .; cdr3_nt: TGTGCCAGCAGTTTTGTAAGGAGCAATCAGCCCCAGCATTTT; cdr3_aa: CASSFVRSNQPQHF
v_call: TRBV7-8; j_call: TRBJ2-5; clone_size: many; d_call: .; cdr3_nt: TGTGCCAGCAGCTTACGGAGCCAGCGGATTCAAGAGACCCAGTACTTC; cdr3_aa: CASSLRSQRIQETQYF
v_call: TRBV6-2/TRBV6-3; j_call: TRBJ2-5; clone_size: .; d_call: TRBD2; cdr3_nt: TGTGCCAGCAGTCCATGGACTAGCGGGGGGGCGTTAAAGACCCAGTACTTC; cdr3_aa: CASSPWTSGGALKTQYF
v_call: TRBV6-1; j_call: TRBJ2-3; clone_size: .; d_call: .; cdr3_nt: TGTGCCAGCAGGCGAGTTTACAGGGTCGTTGGGGCAGATACGCAGTATTTT; cdr3_aa: CASRRVYRVVGADTQYF
v_call: TRBV7-2; j_call: TRBJ2-3; clone_size: .; d_call: .; cdr3_nt: TGTGCCAGCAGCTTAGTCTCGCCGAGGGGAGGTCTAGAACCCGGAGATACGCAGTATTTT; cdr3_aa: CASSLVSPRGGLEPGDTQYF
v_call: TRBV4-2; j_call: TRBJ1-5; clone_size: .; d_call: .; cdr3_nt: TGTGCCAGCAGCCAAGGGTCTGAGCGATATCAGCCCCAGCATTTT; cdr3_aa: CASSQGSERYQPQHF
v_call: TRBV20-1; j_call: TRBJ2-7; clone_size: many; d_call: .; cdr3_nt: TGCAGTGCTAGCCTGGGAATGGTCTCCTACGAGCAGTACTTC; cdr3_aa: CSASLGMVSYEQYF
v_call: TRBV5-1; j_call: TRBJ2-3; clone_size: .; d_call: .; cdr3_nt: TGCGCCAGCAGCCCCGGCGGGGGCCACACAGATACGCAGTATTTT; cdr3_aa: CASSPGGGHTDTQYF
v_call: TRBV30; j_call: TRBJ1-1; clone_size: many; d_call: .; cdr3_nt: TGTGCCTGGACCAACAGGGCCATAACTGAAGCTTTCTTT; cdr3_aa: CAWTNRAITEAFF
v_call: TRBV18; j_call: TRBJ1-1; clone_size: many; d_call: TRBD1; cdr3_nt: TGTGCCAGCACCGCAGGGGGCCCCCTAAACACTGAAGCTTTCTTT; cdr3_aa: CASTAGGPLNTEAFF
v_call: TRBV5-1; j_call: TRBJ2-7; clone_size: few; d_call: .; cdr3_nt: TGCGCCAGCAGCTTGCCGGGGGCGAAGGACGAGCAGTACTTC; cdr3_aa: CASSLPGAKDEQYF
v_call: TRBV5-1; j_call: TRBJ1-4; clone_size: many; d_call: .; cdr3_nt: TGCGCCAGCAGCTTGAATCCGGACAGTGAAAAACTGTTTTTT; cdr3_aa: CASSLNPDSEKLFF
v_call: TRBV6-1; j_call: TRBJ1-1; clone_size: many; d_call: .; cdr3_nt: TGTGCCAGCACCATACACATATTGAACACTGAAGCTTTCTTT; cdr3_aa: CASTIHILNTEAFF
v_call: TRBV5-1; j_call: TRBJ1-1; clone_size: many; d_call: TRBD1; cdr3_nt: TGCGCCAGCAGCCTAGCGGGACAGCCTCGGGACACTGAAGCTTTCTTT; cdr3_aa: CASSLAGQPRDTEAFF
v_call: TRBV11-2; j_call: TRBJ2-3; clone_size: many; d_call: .; cdr3_nt: TGTGCCAGCAGTAGCATGTACGATACGCAGTATTTT; cdr3_aa: CASSSMYDTQYF
v_call: TRBV12-3/TRBV12-4; j_call: TRBJ2-3; clone_size: few; d_call: TRBD1; cdr3_nt: TGTGCCAGCAGTCCCAGGGGGCTAGGGACAGATACGCAGTATTTT; cdr3_aa: CASSPRGLGTDTQYF
v_call: TRBV12-3/TRBV12-4; j_call: TRBJ2-3; clone_size: few; d_call: .; cdr3_nt: TGTGCCAGCAGTTTGGACGGGTGGAGCACAGATACGCAGTATTTT; cdr3_aa: CASSLDGWSTDTQYF
v_call: TRBV5-1; j_call: TRBJ2-1; clone_size: .; d_call: TRBD1; cdr3_nt: TGCGCCAGCAGCTTGGCCGGTAGAGGGGGCCCCTACAATGAGCAGTTCTTC; cdr3_aa: CASSLAGRGGPYNEQFF
v_call: TRBV20-1; j_call: TRBJ2-7; clone_size: .; d_call: .; cdr3_nt: TGCAGTGCGACCGGGACACTTTCCTACGAGCAGTACTTC; cdr3_aa: CSATGTLSYEQYF
v_call: TRBV11-2; j_call: TRBJ1-1; clone_size: many; d_call: .; cdr3_nt: TGTGCCAGCAGCTTAGGAGGGGGGGTCACTGAAGCTTTCTTT; cdr3_aa: CASSLGGGVTEAFF